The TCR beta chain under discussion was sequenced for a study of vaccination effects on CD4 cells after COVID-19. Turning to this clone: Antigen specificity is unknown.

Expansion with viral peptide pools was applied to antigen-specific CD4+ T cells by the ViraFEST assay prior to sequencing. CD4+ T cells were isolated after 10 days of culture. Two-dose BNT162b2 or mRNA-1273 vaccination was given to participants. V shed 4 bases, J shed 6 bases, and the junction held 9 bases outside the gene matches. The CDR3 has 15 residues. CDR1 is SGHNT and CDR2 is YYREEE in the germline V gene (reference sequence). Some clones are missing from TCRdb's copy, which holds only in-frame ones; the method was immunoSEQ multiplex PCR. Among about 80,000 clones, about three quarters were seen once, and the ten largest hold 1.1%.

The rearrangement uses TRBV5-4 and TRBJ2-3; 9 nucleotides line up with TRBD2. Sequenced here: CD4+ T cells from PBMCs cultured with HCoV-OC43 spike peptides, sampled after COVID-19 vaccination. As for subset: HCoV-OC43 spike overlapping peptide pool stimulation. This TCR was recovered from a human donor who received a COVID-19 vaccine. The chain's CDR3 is CASSPARLAADTQYF. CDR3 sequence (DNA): TGTGCCAGCAGCCCCGCCCGACTAGCGGCGGATACGCAGTATTTT.